The clone carrying this T cell receptor beta chain occurred many times. Its antigen is not known. The data were taken from a study of T-cell reconstitution after alpha-beta-depleted transplantation in children. General observations from the study: Several hundred expanded graft clones reportedly gave rise to the alpha-beta T cells present about two months after transplant. High day-60 TCRbeta diversity in some patients came from surviving recipient T cells and thymic progenitors. Hyperexpanded clones declined; after one year, newly produced T cells mostly supplied diversity.

A TCRbeta library incorporating unique molecular identifiers was prepared. TCRdb called the PCR reads again in MiXCR, with one record for every CDR3 protein. The sample includes some 200,000 distinct CDR3 sequences, approximately 11% of them seen just once. From germline, CDR1 is MDHEN and CDR2 SYDVKM. Trimming took 6 bases from V and 4 from J, leaving 18 bases between them. The CDR3 runs to 16 residues. V and J are TRBV28 and TRBJ2-2, with D perhaps matching TRBD2 (6 bases). The source of this sequence is a child younger than two with acute myeloid leukemia, due to receive a stem cell transplant. Sample: PBMCs, taken before TCRalphabeta/CD19-depleted stem cell transplant. The CDR3 sequence: CASSWVAGLATGELFF. The CDR3 DNA is TGTGCCAGCAGCTGGGTCGCGGGGTTGGCCACCGGGGAGCTGTTTTTT.